This TCR beta chain comes out of a study of blood T cell repertoires in COVID-19. In the study overall: Spain, Italy and the United States supplied samples that represented acute and convalescent COVID-19.

Only in-frame clones appear in the TCRdb table, and some are missing; sequencing was by immunoSEQ multiplex PCR. The sample holds around 100,000 clones, roughly 90% seen once. This CDR3 contains 14 residues. Trimming took 2 bases from V and 6 from J; bases not matched to a gene: 8. From germline, CDR1 is SGHRS and CDR2 YFSETQ. This clonotype originated in a woman between 45 and 60 years old with COVID-19, enrolled during active disease. The chain carries TRBV5-1 and TRBJ2-7, with 7 positions matching TRBD1. Sequencing was carried out using peripheral blood. In DNA form, the CDR3 reads TGCGCCAGCAGCTTAACCGACAGGGACGGCGAGCAGTACTTC. Its translation is CASSLTDRDGEQYF.